Below, 21 T cell receptor beta chains from the same sample are listed, as sequenced in a study of T cell repertoires in cytomegalovirus infection. One entry per CDR3 protein, called by TCRdb with MiXCR from the reads. The sample records 800,000 to 950,000 distinct CDR3 sequences, approximately 32% being singletons. No cognate antigen is known for these TCRs. The starting material was cultured CD8+ T cells from PBMCs, obtained from culture after CMV antigen stimulation. These receptors originate from a human donor in good health (CMV status not recorded). Some clones in this sample may be carry-over from other donors' samples.

The chain links TRBV6-1 to TRBJ1-1; D uncertain. This CDR3 spans 14 amino acids. Germline CDR1 MNHNS, CDR2 SASEGT. V was clipped by 2 bases and J by 2 bases, with 9 bases between them. This chain's CDR3 is CASSERTGNTEAFF. As DNA, the CDR3 is TGTGCCAGCAGTGAAAGGACGGGCAACACTGAAGCTTTCTTT.

The chain couples TRBV24-1 to TRBJ1-2; 7 bases match TRBD1. Unmatched junction bases numbered 13, after V lost 1 base and J lost 6 bases. Germline V lookup: CDR1 KGHDR, CDR2 SFDVKD. The CDR3 is 17 residues long. CDR3 residues: CATSDFPGDRGVHGYTF. In DNA form, the CDR3 reads TGTGCCACCAGTGATTTTCCCGGGGACAGAGGGGTCCATGGCTACACCTTC.

This clonotype was picked up a small number of times. V gene TRBV6-6 combines with J gene TRBJ2-7, with TRBD2 identical over 7 bases. Unmatched junction bases numbered 8, after V lost 6 bases and J lost 6 bases. Germline V gene lookup returns CDR1 MNHNY and CDR2 SVGAGI (reference sequence). The length of the CDR3 is 13 residues. The CDR3 sequence: CASSEVGEGEQYV. The CDR3 nucleotides are TGTGCCAGCAGCGAAGTGGGGGAGGGCGAGCAGTACGTC.

This clonotype was detected many times. The chain couples TRBV7-8 to TRBJ2-1; perhaps D is TRBD1 or TRBD2 (5 bases each). From germline, CDR1 is SGHVS and CDR2 FQNEAQ. CDR3 size: 14 residues. Trimming cost V 1 base and J 11 bases, with 15 bases left between them. CDR3 amino acids: CASSLEPGDPQQFF. CDR3 nucleotides: TGTGCCAGCAGCTTAGAACCCGGGGACCCGCAGCAGTTCTTC.

This clonotype has just a few counts. CDR3 nucleotides: TGTGCCAGCAGCCGGGGACTAGCGGGATTCCAAGAGACCCAGTACTTC. Translated: CASSRGLAGFQETQYF. V and J are TRBV7-6 and TRBJ2-5; TRBD2 aligns across 13 bases. The CDR3 extends over 16 amino acids. Unmatched junction bases numbered 4, after V lost 5 bases and J lost 1 base. Germline CDR1 reads SGHVS; CDR2 reads FNYEAQ.

This clonotype came up a few times. The genes are TRBV6-1 and TRBJ2-1; D remains ambiguous. V was trimmed by 4 bases and J by 8 bases, leaving 18 bases between them. The V gene's germline CDR1 is MNHNS and CDR2 SASEGT. This CDR3 spans 15 amino acids. Here the CDR3 reads CASSVTSVGMDEQFF. Written as DNA, the CDR3 is TGTGCCAGCAGTGTTACGAGTGTAGGTATGGATGAGCAGTTCTTC.

The sample holds one count of this clonotype. The gene calls are TRBV27 and TRBJ2-1, with TRBD2 identical over 9 bases. The junction had 5 bases not matched to a gene; V was cut back by 3 bases and J by 8 bases. CDR3 size: 14 residues. Germline V gives CDR1 MNHEY, CDR2 SMNVEV (reference sequence). CDR3 sequence (DNA): TGTGCCAGCAGTTTCGCGGGGGGGCCGGATGAGCAGTTCTTC. It specifies CASSFAGGPDEQFF.

This clonotype was observed a few times. J is TRBJ1-2 and V is TRBV19; D is possibly TRBD1 (6 bases). Germline V gene lookup returns CDR1 LNHDA and CDR2 SQIVND (reference sequence). This CDR3 is built from 14 residues. The V and J ends lost 8 bases and 4 bases respectively, with 17 bases between them. For the CDR3, the DNA is TGTGCCAGTGCCGTGGGGGCCCCGGCCTATGGCTACACCTTC. It yields the protein CASAVGAPAYGYTF.

CDR3 protein: CAGSSSARHNEQFF. In nucleotides, the CDR3 is TGTGCCGGCTCGTCTTCGGCCCGCCACAATGAGCAGTTCTTC. The J gene is TRBJ2-1, the V gene TRBV7-4, with D unresolved. From germline, CDR1 is SGHVT and CDR2 SQSDAQ. There are 14 residues in the CDR3. Trimming pared 11 bases from V and 5 bases from J, leaving 19 bases between. Full variable domain (remainder filled in from reference TRBV7-4 and TRBJ2-1): GAGVSQSPRYKVAKRGRDVALRCDSISGHVTLYWYRQTLGQGSEVLTYSQSDAQRDKSGRPSGRFSAERPERSVSTLKIQRTEQGDSAVYLCAGSSSARHNEQFFGPGTRLTVL.

The chain recombines TRBV4-1 with TRBJ1-4, with D unresolved. This CDR3 spans 16 amino acids. The germline gives CDR1 MGHRA, CDR2 YSYEKL. Deletions cut 5 bases from V and 8 bases from J, with 21 bases between. In DNA form, the CDR3 reads TGCGCCAGCAGCAAAATCGCTAATGGGAATGAGGAAAAACTGTTTTTT. This encodes CASSKIANGNEEKLFF.

The V gene is TRBV28, the J gene TRBJ2-1; TRBD1 matches at 9 bases. This CDR3 comprises 17 residues. CDR1 MDHEN and CDR2 SYDVKM come from the germline V gene. Trimming cost V 6 bases and J 2 bases; bases outside gene matches: 11. The DNA of the CDR3 is TGTGCCAGCAGCTACAGGGGGCGTTTAGGGACCTACAATGAGCAGTTCTTC. As protein: CASSYRGRLGTYNEQFF.

This clonotype was recorded many times. This rearrangement joins TRBV7-9 to TRBJ2-3; D is possibly TRBD2 (5 bases). Deletions cut 5 bases from V and 7 bases from J, with 13 bases between. The germline V gene encodes CDR1 SEHNR and CDR2 FQNEAQ (reference sequence). The CDR3 runs to 13 residues. The CDR3 region is CASSAGSGNTQYF. The DNA of the CDR3 is TGTGCCAGCAGCGCCGGCTCGGGAAATACGCAGTATTTT. Combining the CDR3 with reference TRBV7-9 and TRBJ2-3 gives the whole variable domain DTGVSQNPRHKITKRGQNVTFRCDPISEHNRLYWYRQTLGQGPEFLTYFQNEAQLEKSRLLSDRFSAERPKGSFSTLEIQRTEQGDSAMYLCASSAGSGNTQYFGPGTRLTVL.

The chain is built from TRBV27 and TRBJ1-1, with 9 positions matching TRBD1. Trimming cost V 3 bases and J 3 bases; bases outside gene matches: 5. The CDR3 spans 15 residues. Germline loops: CDR1 MNHEY, CDR2 SMNVEV (reference sequence). The CDR3 loop reads CASSFRQGGHTEAFF. In DNA form, the CDR3 reads TGTGCCAGCAGTTTCAGACAGGGGGGGCACACTGAAGCTTTCTTT.

This clonotype was recorded at least ten times. The chain carries TRBV7-2 and TRBJ1-1; tentative D call: TRBD1 (5 bases). Trimming shortened V by 4 bases and J by 2 bases, and 17 bases separated the two germline ends. Looked up from germline, CDR1 is SGHTA and CDR2 is FQGNSA. The CDR3 contains 16 residues. CDR3 loop: CASSWGYRTPNTEAFF. For the CDR3, the DNA is TGTGCCAGCAGCTGGGGGTATAGGACACCAAACACTGAAGCTTTCTTT.

This clonotype was seen at least ten times. The chain links TRBV27 to TRBJ2-3, with TRBD2 identical over 9 bases. The germline V gene has CDR1 MNHEY and CDR2 SMNVEV (reference sequence). The CDR3 consists of 14 residues. The ends lost 7 bases at V and 1 base at J; junction bases unmatched: 3. This CDR3 reads CASTSSGGTDTQYF. The CDR3 coding sequence is TGTGCCAGCACATCTAGCGGGGGCACAGATACGCAGTATTTT.

The chain combines TRBV9 with TRBJ2-2; 10 bases are a match to TRBD2. Germline CDR1 reads SGDLS; CDR2 reads YYNGEE. The ends lost 6 bases at V and 2 bases at J; junction bases unmatched: 10. This CDR3 is built from 17 residues. CDR3 region: CASTTTTSGANTGELFF. Written as DNA, the CDR3 is TGTGCCAGCACCACCACCACTAGCGGGGCCAACACCGGGGAGCTGTTTTTT.

The CDR3 protein is CASSKPESSRETQYF. CDR3 nucleotides: TGTGCCAGCAGCAAGCCCGAATCCTCGAGGGAGACCCAGTACTTC. The chain employs TRBV7-9 and TRBJ2-5; D remains ambiguous. Germline V lookup: CDR1 SEHNR, CDR2 FQNEAQ (reference sequence). V was shortened by 5 bases and J by 5 bases, with 18 bases between the two germline ends. This CDR3 is 15 amino acids long.

V gene TRBV5-6 combines with J gene TRBJ2-2; TRBD1 aligns across 8 bases. CDR1 is SGHDT, CDR2 YYEEEE, per germline. The CDR3 contains 16 residues. V dropped 4 bases and J dropped 4; count of bases not matched to a gene: 9. The CDR3, as DNA: TGTGCCAGCAGCAAATGGACAGGGCGATTCACCGGGGAGCTGTTTTTT. Its translation is CASSKWTGRFTGELFF.

The V gene is TRBV12-3 or TRBV12-4, the J gene TRBJ1-2; D call uncertain. The CDR3 length is 12 residues. The V and J ends lost 5 bases and 6 bases respectively, with 10 bases between them. The CDR3 here is CASSKGWDGYTF. DNA of the CDR3: TGTGCCAGCAGTAAGGGATGGGATGGCTACACCTTC.

The chain has TRBV5-1 and TRBJ2-4, with 10 bases aligning to TRBD1. The length of the CDR3 is 14 residues. J was trimmed by 7 bases and V by 4 bases; bases with no gene match: 5. The germline gives CDR1 SGHRS, CDR2 YFSETQ. The CDR3, as DNA: TGCGCCAGCAGCGCAGGACAGGGGGGCAACATTCAGTACTTC. Translating it yields CASSAGQGGNIQYF.

This clonotype was found many times. This rearrangement joins TRBV7-2 to TRBJ2-1; 8 nucleotides line up with TRBD2. Germline-derived CDR1 and CDR2 are SGHTA and FQGNSA. The CDR3 totals 15 residues. The junction had 8 bases not matched to a gene; V was cut back by 6 bases and J by 4 bases. CDR3 in amino acids: CASRPGLGEYNEQFF. The CDR3 DNA follows: TGTGCCAGCAGGCCGGGACTAGGAGAATACAATGAGCAGTTCTTC.